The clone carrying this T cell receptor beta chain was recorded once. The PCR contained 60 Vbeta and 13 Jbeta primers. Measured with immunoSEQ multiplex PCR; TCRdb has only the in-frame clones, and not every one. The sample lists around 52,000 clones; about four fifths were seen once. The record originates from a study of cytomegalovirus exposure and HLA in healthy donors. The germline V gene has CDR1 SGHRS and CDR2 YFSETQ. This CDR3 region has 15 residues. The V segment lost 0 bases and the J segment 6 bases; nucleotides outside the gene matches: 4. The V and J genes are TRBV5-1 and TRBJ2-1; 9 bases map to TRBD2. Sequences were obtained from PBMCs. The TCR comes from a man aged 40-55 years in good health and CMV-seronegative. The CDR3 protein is CASSLGGGGANEQFF. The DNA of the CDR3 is TGCGCCAGCAGCTTGGGAGGCGGGGGGGCCAATGAGCAGTTCTTC.